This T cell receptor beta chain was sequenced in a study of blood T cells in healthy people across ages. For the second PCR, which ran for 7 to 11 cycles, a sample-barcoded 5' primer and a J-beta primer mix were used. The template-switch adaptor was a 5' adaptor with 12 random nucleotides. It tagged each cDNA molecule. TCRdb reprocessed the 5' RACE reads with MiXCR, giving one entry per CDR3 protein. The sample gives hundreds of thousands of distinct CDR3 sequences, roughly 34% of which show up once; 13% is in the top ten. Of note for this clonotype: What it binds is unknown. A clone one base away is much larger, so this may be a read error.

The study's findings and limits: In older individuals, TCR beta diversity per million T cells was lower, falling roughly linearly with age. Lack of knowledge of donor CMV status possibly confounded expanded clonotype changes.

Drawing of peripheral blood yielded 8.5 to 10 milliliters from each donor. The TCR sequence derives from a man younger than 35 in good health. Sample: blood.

This chain's CDR3 is CASRIGTGGYEQYF. CDR3 nucleotides: TGTGCCAGCCGTATTGGGACAGGGGGCTACGAGCAGTACTTC. The chain uses TRBV6-5 and TRBJ2-5; 11 nucleotides align to TRBD1. The J call is in doubt because the DNA end fits TRBJ2-7 better. The CDR3 runs to 14 residues. CDR1 MNHEY and CDR2 SVGAGI come from the germline V gene.